A selection of T cell receptor beta chains follows, all from one sample in a study of OX40 agonist ivuxolimab in advanced cancers. Sequenced by immunoSEQ multiplex PCR; TCRdb stores in-frame clones only, minus some. This table has approximately 89,000 clones, about 91% appearing once. The starting material was CD4+ or CD8+ T cells sorted from blood, obtained in a trial of the OX40 agonist ivuxolimab. The receptors originated from an adult with an advanced solid tumor such as melanoma, head and neck, liver or kidney cancer. CDR3s include the opening cysteine and the closing phenylalanine or tryptophan. The D gene is left open where the match is weak. Expanded clones are given a class, and other clones once, few, many or no size at all.

abundance	v_gene	j_gene	d_gene	CDR3aa
once	TRBV19	TRBJ2-2	TRBD1	CASSIGQGARTGELFF
NA	TRBV28	TRBJ2-4	TRBD2	CASSLARASGQNIQYF
NA	TRBV5-1	TRBJ2-3	TRBD2	CASSLEASGLSTDTQYF
NA	TRBV4-1	TRBJ2-6	NA	CASSRQIGSGANVLTF
NA	TRBV23-1	TRBJ2-1	TRBD1	CASSTGTGTYNEQFF
NA	TRBV7-8	TRBJ2-5	NA	CASSPPGTTRETQYF
NA	TRBV5-1	TRBJ2-3	TRBD1	CASSDRDRLTSTDTQYF
NA	TRBV7-9	TRBJ2-3	TRBD2	CASSLTPGLAGGPPDTQYF
NA	TRBV7-9	TRBJ2-4	NA	CASSSLELAKNIQYF
NA	TRBV7-2	TRBJ2-3	NA	CASSLGRISTDTQYF
NA	TRBV6-1	TRBJ2-7	NA	CASNPGQGYEQYF
NA	TRBV9	TRBJ2-7	TRBD1	CASSVGTGLSYEQYF
NA	TRBV12-1	TRBJ2-5	NA	CASSFGFGAVGIAETQYF
few	TRBV19	TRBJ1-5	NA	CASSTVAYSNQPQHF
once	TRBV30	TRBJ2-7	NA	CAWTRDVNSYEQYF
NA	TRBV7-2	TRBJ1-2	NA	CASSLYNSYGYTF
NA	TRBV4-1	TRBJ1-4	NA	CASSGGSATNEKLFF
NA	TRBV6-5	TRBJ1-2	NA	CATTPPDRGNYGYTF
once	TRBV5-1	TRBJ1-6	NA	CASSFGQGNSPLHF
NA	TRBV27	TRBJ2-7	TRBD1	CASSPGQGAPAGGRWSEQYF
NA	TRBV6-5	TRBJ2-3	NA	CASRPRGPSTDTQYF
NA	TRBV10-2	TRBJ1-1	TRBD1	CASSEQGAGTEAFF
NA	TRBV5-1	TRBJ2-7	NA	CASSPRGDGTGEQYF
NA	TRBV11-2	TRBJ2-5	NA	CASSGAGETQYF
NA	TRBV5-1	TRBJ2-7	TRBD2	CASRSGLAISYEQYF
NA	TRBV28	TRBJ1-5	NA	CASGRGSNQPQHF
few	TRBV23-1	TRBJ1-1	NA	CASSHTRREGGECVNTEAFF
NA	TRBV18	TRBJ2-3	TRBD1	CASSERQGVTDTQYF
NA	TRBV7-9	TRBJ2-1	TRBD2	CASSPHPGLANYNEQFF
NA	TRBV30	TRBJ1-4	TRBD1	CAWSSRPGTGRYEKLFF
NA	TRBV5-5	TRBJ2-7	NA	CASSLRGPNEQYF
NA	TRBV28	TRBJ2-7	TRBD2	CASSGGLAGISYEQYF
NA	TRBV29-1	TRBJ2-3	NA	CSVEGLKRDTQYF